These 32 T cell receptor beta chains originate from one sample sequenced in a study of cytomegalovirus exposure and HLA in healthy donors. Generated by immunoSEQ multiplex PCR, the TCRdb table keeps only in-frame clones and is missing some. The data hold fewer than 300,000 clones, with roughly 88% observed a single time. Sequenced sample: PBMCs. These receptors originate from a woman aged 18-30 years in good health and CMV-seronegative.

The chain joins TRBV19 to TRBJ1-5; tentatively, D is TRBD1 (5 bases). V gave up 7 bases and J gave up 5 bases, with 18 bases separating them. The CDR3 loop spans 15 amino acids. The germline gives CDR1 LNHDA, CDR2 SQIVND (reference sequence). CDR3 in DNA: TGTGCCAGTACCCCTAGTTGGGGGACTTATCAGCCCCAGCATTTT. It is translated as CASTPSWGTYQPQHF.

This chain connects TRBV20-1 to TRBJ1-4; D not resolved. The CDR3 has 11 residues. V lost 8 bases to trimming and J lost 5 bases, with 9 bases between them. Germline CDR1 and CDR2: DFQATT and SNEGSKA (reference sequence). As DNA, the CDR3 is TGCAGTTGGAGAATAAATGAAAAACTGTTTTTT. This codes for CSWRINEKLFF.

The CDR3: CASSTPGTQSYEQYF. In DNA form, the CDR3 reads TGTGCCAGCAGTACCCCCGGGACTCAATCCTACGAGCAGTACTTC. This chain connects TRBV27 to TRBJ2-7; perhaps TRBD2 as D (6 bases). The CDR3 has 15 residues. The V gene's germline CDR1 is MNHEY and CDR2 SMNVEV (reference sequence). V was clipped by 5 bases and J by 1 base, with 15 bases between them.

This clone was recorded a few times. The genes are TRBV28 and TRBJ1-4, with 7 bases lining up with TRBD1. The CDR3 consists of 16 residues. With 6 bases clipped from V and 8 bases from J, the junction kept 15 bases outside the gene matches. The germline CDR1 and CDR2 sequences are MDHEN and SYDVKM. CDR3 sequence reads: CASSYRGRYSREKLFF. Here the CDR3 DNA reads TGTGCCAGCAGCTATAGGGGGCGCTATAGCCGAGAAAAACTGTTTTTT.

The genes are TRBV6-1 and TRBJ2-7, with 8 bases lining up with TRBD1. This CDR3 has 13 amino acids. The junction had 9 bases not matched to a gene; V was cut back by 8 bases and J by 6 bases. Per germline, CDR1 MNHNS and CDR2 SASEGT. The CDR3 nucleotides are TGTGCCAGCGGACGGACAGGGTATGGCGAGCAGTACTTC. Encoded protein: CASGRTGYGEQYF.

CDR3 sequence: CAISATRGDSNQPQHF. The CDR3 coding sequence is TGTGCCATCAGTGCCACCCGCGGGGATAGCAATCAGCCCCAGCATTTT. The rearrangement uses TRBV10-3 and TRBJ1-5; D is uncertain. CDR1 and CDR2 (germline): ENHRY, SYGVKD. V dropped 4 bases and J dropped 0 bases, with 13 bases sitting between them. The CDR3 length is 16 residues.

A single count supports this clone. The rearrangement links TRBV30 to TRBJ2-1; the D gene is possibly TRBD1 (5 bases). From germline, CDR1 is GTSNPN and CDR2 SVGIG (reference sequence). The CDR3 loop spans 14 amino acids. The germline V and J ends were trimmed by 0 bases and 3 bases, with 9 bases remaining between them. Here the CDR3 reads CAWSVQTGYNEQFF. The CDR3 region has the DNA TGTGCCTGGAGTGTTCAAACAGGCTACAATGAGCAGTTCTTC.

This rearrangement joins TRBV11-2 to TRBJ1-1; 9 nucleotides line up with TRBD1. This CDR3 is built from 18 residues. CDR1 is SGHAT and CDR2 is FQNNGV in the germline V gene. Germline trimming cut 5 bases from V and 0 bases from J; bases unmatched to any gene: 13. Here the CDR3 reads CASSTYRDRVTMNTEAFF. CDR3 in DNA: TGTGCCAGCAGCACCTATAGGGACAGGGTAACCATGAACACTGAAGCTTTCTTT.

The CDR3 sequence: CSVVGQTLNTEAFF. The CDR3 region has the DNA TGCAGCGTTGTGGGACAGACATTGAACACTGAAGCTTTCTTT. The chain combines TRBV29-1 with TRBJ1-1; TRBD1 aligns across 7 bases. This CDR3 spans 14 amino acids. CDR1 and CDR2 from the germline V gene are SQVTM and ANQGSEA. With V trimmed by 4 bases and J by 0 bases, 5 bases remained unmatched.

The chain combines TRBV9 with TRBJ2-2; 8 bases match TRBD2. The CDR3 runs to 18 residues. The germline V gene encodes CDR1 SGDLS and CDR2 YYNGEE. The V segment lost 0 bases and the J segment 5 bases; nucleotides outside the gene matches: 12. The CDR3 DNA reads TGTGCCAGCAGCGTAGACCTCCCCGGGAGGGCGCGAACCGGGGAGCTGTTTTTT. This codes for CASSVDLPGRARTGELFF.

The V gene is TRBV7-9, the J gene TRBJ1-1; 7 positions match TRBD1. The germline gives CDR1 SEHNR, CDR2 FQNEAQ (reference sequence). The V gene end was trimmed by 5 bases and the J gene end by 5 bases; junction bases not matched to a gene: 8. This CDR3 spans 14 amino acids. In DNA, the CDR3 is TGTGCCAGCAGCCCTACGACAGGGAGAACTGAAGCTTTCTTT. Translating it yields CASSPTTGRTEAFF.

This chain links TRBV5-1 with TRBJ1-4, with TRBD1 as a possible D gene (5 bases). This CDR3 has 13 amino acids. V gave up 5 bases and J gave up 8 bases, with 13 bases separating them. Germline CDR1 is SGHRS and CDR2 is YFSETQ. CDR3 DNA sequence: TGCGCCAGCAGAGTAGGGGTAGAAGAAAAACTGTTTTTT. Protein: CASRVGVEEKLFF. Based on the CDR3 plus reference TRBV5-1 and TRBJ1-4, the full variable domain is KAGVTQTPRYLIKTRGQQVTLSCSPISGHRSVSWYQQTPGQGLQFLFEYFSETQRNKGNFPGRFSGRQFSNSRSEMNVSTLELGDSALYLCASRVGVEEKLFFGSGTQLSVL.

This sequence joins TRBV25-1 and TRBJ2-1, with a weak D call TRBD1 (6 bases). CDR1 is MGHDK and CDR2 is SYGVNS in the germline V gene. Trimming took 0 bases from V and 8 from J, leaving 11 bases between them. The CDR3 is 14 residues long. The CDR3 is CASSEYRGSDEQFF. DNA of the CDR3: TGTGCCAGCAGTGAATACAGGGGCTCCGATGAGCAGTTCTTC.

The chain combines TRBV25-1 with TRBJ1-3; TRBD1 matches at 7 bases. CDR1 and CDR2 (germline): MGHDK, SYGVNS. The CDR3 runs to 15 residues. V was clipped by 6 bases and J by 4 bases; unmatched bases: 9. The CDR3 DNA is TGTGCCAGCAGCGGTGACAGGGTACTCGGAAACACCATATATTTT. This sequence encodes CASSGDRVLGNTIYF.

The chain links TRBV11-2 to TRBJ1-1; D gene unclear. Trimming removed 1 base from V and 4 bases from J, with 10 bases in between. There are 14 residues in the CDR3. Per the germline V gene, CDR1 is SGHAT and CDR2 is FQNNGV. In DNA, the CDR3 is TGTGCCAGCAGCTTAGTATCTGCGGGCACTGAAGCTTTCTTT. This codes for CASSLVSAGTEAFF.

The chain employs TRBV5-6 and TRBJ2-1; 7 bases align to TRBD2. Trimming removed 1 base from V and 9 bases from J; junction bases left unmatched: 7. Germline V lookup: CDR1 SGHDT, CDR2 YYEEEE. This CDR3 comprises 14 residues. In DNA form, the CDR3 reads TGTGCCAGCAGCTTGATTGGCGGGAGAGGTGAGCAGTTCTTC. Amino acids: CASSLIGGRGEQFF.

V is TRBV18 and J is TRBJ1-2, with 7 bases aligning to TRBD1. The germline CDR1 and CDR2 sequences are KGHSH and LQKENI. The length of the CDR3 is 16 residues. Losses at the gene ends were 3 bases for V and 2 bases for J; bases not matched to a gene: 9. The CDR3 nucleotides read TGTGCCAGCTCACCCATTTCTGGAGGGGGCAACTATGGCTACACCTTC. It yields the protein CASSPISGGGNYGYTF.

The chain uses TRBV27 and TRBJ2-7, with TRBD1 identical over 7 bases. The J segment lost 0 bases and the V segment lost 0 bases, leaving 8 bases of the junction unmatched. This CDR3 has 17 residues. Germline V lookup: CDR1 MNHEY, CDR2 SMNVEV (reference sequence). The CDR3 DNA sequence: TGTGCCAGCAGTTTATCGATAACAGGGGCCGGCTCCTACGAGCAGTACTTC. It specifies CASSLSITGAGSYEQYF.

The rearrangement uses TRBV5-1 and TRBJ2-7; D is possibly TRBD1 or TRBD2 (5 bases each). V was trimmed by 4 bases and J by 2 bases, leaving 16 bases between them. CDR3 length: 15 amino acids. Germline values: CDR1 SGHRS, CDR2 YFSETQ. CDR3 in amino acids: CASSLGDSLTYEQYF. CDR3 nucleotides: TGCGCCAGCAGCCTGGGAGACAGCTTGACCTACGAGCAGTACTTC.

The chain employs TRBV11-3 and TRBJ2-1; a possible D gene is TRBD1 (6 bases). With 5 bases removed from V and 7 bases from J, the gap between germline ends came to 21 bases. CDR1 is SGHNT, CDR2 YENEEA, per germline. This CDR3 region has 16 residues. This CDR3 is CASSPSDRPPKNEQFF. DNA for the CDR3: TGTGCCAGCAGCCCGTCCGACAGGCCCCCCAAGAATGAGCAGTTCTTC.

This chain joins TRBV7-9 and TRBJ1-2; a weak D match, TRBD1 (6 bases). Trimming removed 3 bases from V and 8 bases from J, with 13 bases in between. CDR1 and CDR2 from the germline V gene are SEHNR and FQNEAQ (reference sequence). The CDR3 is made up of 13 amino acids. CDR3 in amino acids: CASSFGDTRGYTF. The CDR3 DNA reads as TGTGCCAGCAGCTTCGGGGACACCAGGGGCTACACCTTC.

This rearrangement joins TRBV29-1 to TRBJ2-3, with D possibly being TRBD1 (6 bases). Trimming took off 7 bases at V and 0 bases at J, with 14 bases between the two ends. Germline CDR1 and CDR2: SQVTM and ANQGSEA. The CDR3 length is 14 residues. In DNA form, the CDR3 reads TGCAGCGGAAATACAGGGATGAGCACAGATACGCAGTATTTT. This gives the protein CSGNTGMSTDTQYF.

The chain joins TRBV6-6 to TRBJ1-6; D gene ambiguous. The CDR3 is 14 amino acids. The ends were cut back, 2 bases at V and 8 bases at J, with 10 bases in the middle. The germline V gene has CDR1 MNHNY and CDR2 SVGAGI (reference sequence). The CDR3 region is CASSYIASDSPLHF. The DNA of the CDR3 is TGTGCCAGCAGTTACATAGCCTCGGATTCACCCCTCCACTTT.

This clone was counted between two and nine times. This rearrangement joins TRBV28 to TRBJ1-2; D is perhaps TRBD1 (5 bases). The CDR3 covers 13 residues. From germline, CDR1 is MDHEN and CDR2 SYDVKM. The V and J ends lost 4 bases and 8 bases respectively, with 14 bases between them. The CDR3 DNA reads TGTGCCAGCAGTTGGACCAGGGAGGGGGGCTACACCTTC. This codes for CASSWTREGGYTF.

Here the CDR3 reads CASSLAPAGVGETQYF. CDR3 nucleotides: TGCGCCAGCAGCTTGGCCCCAGCGGGAGTGGGAGAGACCCAGTACTTC. This chain uses TRBV5-1 with TRBJ2-5; 8 bases match TRBD2. There are 16 residues in the CDR3. The V gene end was trimmed by 0 bases and the J gene end by 4 bases; junction bases not matched to a gene: 8. Germline V CDR1 and CDR2: SGHRS, YFSETQ.

This sequence joins TRBV6-6 and TRBJ2-5; 9 nucleotides line up with TRBD1. This CDR3 has 14 amino acids. V trimming: 5 bases; J trimming: 7 bases; junction bases outside the gene matches: 8. The germline V gene has CDR1 MNHNY and CDR2 SVGAGI (reference sequence). This CDR3 reads CASSPYRGRGTQYF. The DNA for the CDR3 is TGTGCCAGCAGTCCCTACAGGGGGCGGGGGACCCAGTACTTC.

The gene calls are TRBV2 and TRBJ1-2, with D hard to call. Trimming removed 7 bases at V and 4 bases at J, with 10 bases between. The CDR3 is 12 residues long. Germline CDR1 reads SNHLY; CDR2 reads FYNNEI. The CDR3 region has the DNA TGTGCCAGCATCAGGCCTGTCTATGGCTACACCTTC. It encodes CASIRPVYGYTF.

The chain uses TRBV6-9 and TRBJ1-5; TRBD1 agrees at 8 bases. This CDR3 comprises 21 residues. V lost 2 bases, J lost 3 bases, and 21 bases stayed unmatched. The germline gives CDR1 MNHGY, CDR2 SVAAGI. The CDR3 region has the DNA TGTGCCAGCAGTTATCCTTCGACCTGCGGAATGGGACAGGCCCTCAATCAGCCCCAGCATTTT. It codes for CASSYPSTCGMGQALNQPQHF.

The chain has TRBV6-1 and TRBJ2-7; D unclear. V was shortened by 6 bases and J by 2 bases, with 17 bases between the two germline ends. The germline V gene encodes CDR1 MNHNS and CDR2 SASEGT. CDR3 length equals 15 residues. CDR3 DNA sequence: TGTGCCAGCAGGATCGACATTATGATAACCTACGAGCAGTACTTC. Its translation is CASRIDIMITYEQYF.

The table lists this clone with a count of one. V is TRBV2 and J is TRBJ1-4, with TRBD1 matching 9 bases. The CDR3 contains 17 residues. Unmatched junction bases numbered 14, after V lost 4 bases and J lost 8 bases. Germline V lookup: CDR1 SNHLY, CDR2 FYNNEI. CDR3 loop: CASSGTGEAHIWEKLFF. In DNA, the CDR3 is TGTGCCAGCAGTGGGACAGGGGAAGCCCATATATGGGAAAAACTGTTTTTT.

The chain couples TRBV11-3 to TRBJ2-5; D remains ambiguous. This CDR3 contains 12 residues. The germline V gene encodes CDR1 SGHNT and CDR2 YENEEA. V lost 5 bases, J lost 1 base, and 5 bases lay in between. The CDR3 sequence is CASSPGQETQYF. In DNA form, the CDR3 reads TGTGCCAGCAGCCCCGGCCAAGAGACCCAGTACTTC.

The V and J genes are TRBV27 and TRBJ1-1, with 8 bases identical to TRBD1. The CDR3 is made up of 16 amino acids. Germline V gene data show CDR1 as MNHEY and CDR2 as SMNVEV (reference sequence). V shed 9 bases and J 4 bases; nucleotides not matched to a gene: 16. In nucleotides, the CDR3 is TGTGCCAGTCGGCCCGACAGGGGCGGGTTGAGCACTGAAGCTTTCTTT. Amino acid sequence: CASRPDRGGLSTEAFF.